This T cell receptor (beta chain) was obtained from a study of cytomegalovirus exposure and HLA in healthy donors. General study points: Most sequenced TCRs were rare (though some public TCRs occurred in many donors).

A remark on this clone: What it binds is not known.

CDR1 is PRHDT and CDR2 is FYEKMQ in the germline V gene (reference sequence). The CDR3 length is 21 residues. The junction had 12 bases not matched to a gene; V was cut back by 2 bases and J by 2 bases. 60 Vbeta and 13 Jbeta primers were used in PCR. This table comes from immunoSEQ multiplex PCR, and its TCRdb copy is limited to in-frame clones, with some not included. This sample carries some 150,000 clones, around 75% of them seen once, and the ten largest clones take roughly 2.9%. The sequencing sample was made of PBMCs. This clonotype was obtained from a woman in her 30s in good health and CMV-seronegative. The chain uses TRBV13 and TRBJ2-6, with 13 bases lining up with TRBD2. As DNA, the CDR3 is TGTGCCAGCAGCTTAAATGGACTAGCGGGAGATTTGATGGCTGGGGCCAACGTCCTGACTTTC. It is translated as CASSLNGLAGDLMAGANVLTF.